Below, one T cell receptor (beta chain) is given with its context. Its antigen is not known. This specimen belongs to a study of molecular identifiers for immune sequencing clone quantification. The CD8+CD4-CCR7+CD45RA+ phenotype defined the sorted naive CD8 T cells. Methods described previously, with TCR primers listed, were used for bulk TCR libraries. TCRdb passed the PCR reads through MiXCR, listing each CDR3 protein once. This table holds about 640,000 distinct CDR3 sequences, just under 20% found once. Study-level findings and limits: Identical barcode-sharing TCR molecules could lead to underestimated sizes for highly expanded clones.

Germline CDR1 is GTSNPN and CDR2 is SVGIG (reference sequence). This CDR3 region has 16 residues. V lost 0 bases and J lost 0, with 12 bases in between. The V and J genes are TRBV30 and TRBJ1-5; D might be TRBD1 (6 bases). Sequences were obtained from naive CD8+ T cells from blood, with Jurkat cell RNA spiked in. As to subset: FACS-sorted CD8+CD4-CCR7+CD45RA+ naive T cells. This clonotype originated in a human donor in good health. Some libraries in this study had Jurkat cell RNA spiked in. The CDR3, as DNA: TGTGCCTGGAGTGTGAGGACAGTCTATAGCAATCAGCCCCAGCATTTT. This gives the protein CAWSVRTVYSNQPQHF. The variable domain in full, completed from reference TRBV30 and TRBJ1-5, reads SQTIHQWPATLVQPVGSPLSLECTVEGTSNPNLYWYRQAAGRGLQLLFYSVGIGQISSEVPQNLSASRPQDRQFILSSKKLLLSDSGFYLCAWSVRTVYSNQPQHFGDGTRLSIL.